A single sample is the source of the 21 T cell receptor beta chains below, sequenced in a study of blood T cell repertoires in COVID-19. Assay: immunoSEQ multiplex PCR; the TCRdb copy retains only in-frame clones and omits some. Counted here are approximately 330,000 clones, roughly 90% occurring once; the ten biggest clones make up about 3.9%. The sequenced sample consisted of peripheral blood. The source is a woman aged 50 to 65 with active or convalescent COVID-19.

V and J are TRBV10-3 and TRBJ1-2; no clear D gene. Germline V CDR1 and CDR2: ENHRY, SYGVKD. V was pared by 3 bases and J by 4 bases, with 15 bases between. This CDR3 has 15 residues. In DNA form, the CDR3 reads TGTGCCATCAGTGAAGTGGGCCAGTCTATCTATGGCTACACCTTC. Protein: CAISEVGQSIYGYTF.

The rearrangement joins TRBV5-1 to TRBJ1-6; D unclear. The CDR3 contains 14 residues. V shed 0 bases and J shed 9 bases, with 10 bases lying between them. Germline CDR1 reads SGHRS; CDR2 reads YFSETQ. In nucleotides, the CDR3 is TGCGCCAGCAGCTTGGGGGTTGCGGGTTCACCCCTCCACTTT. This sequence encodes CASSLGVAGSPLHF.

As DNA, the CDR3 is TGTGCCAGCAGTTACACACCAAGACAGGGGAATACTGAAGCTTTCTTT. Its translation is CASSYTPRQGNTEAFF. The chain couples TRBV6-5 to TRBJ1-1, with 8 bases matching TRBD1. CDR1 is MNHEY and CDR2 is SVGAGI in the germline V gene. With 2 bases clipped from V and 5 bases from J, the junction kept 10 bases outside the gene matches. The CDR3 has 16 residues.

CDR3 loop: CASSQKVRDRTTEAFF. CDR3 DNA: TGTGCCAGCAGTCAAAAAGTTCGGGACAGGACCACTGAAGCTTTCTTT. The chain couples TRBV27 to TRBJ1-1; 8 bases align to TRBD1. Trimming removed 5 bases from V and 4 bases from J; junction bases left unmatched: 12. Germline loops: CDR1 MNHEY, CDR2 SMNVEV (reference sequence). The CDR3 length is 16 residues.

This chain links TRBV5-1 with TRBJ2-1, with 7 bases matching TRBD2. CDR1 SGHRS and CDR2 YFSETQ come from the germline V gene. The J segment lost 4 bases and the V segment lost 4 bases, leaving 8 bases of the junction unmatched. The CDR3 has 15 residues. This CDR3 is CASSHGLDTYNEQFF. The CDR3 DNA sequence: TGCGCCAGCAGCCACGGACTAGATACTTACAATGAGCAGTTCTTC. Full variable domain (outside the CDR3, taken from reference TRBV5-1 and TRBJ2-1): KAGVTQTPRYLIKTRGQQVTLSCSPISGHRSVSWYQQTPGQGLQFLFEYFSETQRNKGNFPGRFSGRQFSNSRSEMNVSTLELGDSALYLCASSHGLDTYNEQFFGPGTRLTVL.

This chain links TRBV5-1 with TRBJ2-5; TRBD1 agrees at 8 bases. This CDR3 contains 13 residues. Looked up from germline, CDR1 is SGHRS and CDR2 is YFSETQ. Trimming removed 4 bases from V and 4 bases from J; junction bases left unmatched: 3. CDR3 protein: CASSGQGSETQYF. DNA of the CDR3: TGCGCCAGCAGCGGACAGGGTTCAGAGACCCAGTACTTC.

This chain links TRBV30 with TRBJ1-2; D call uncertain. Trimming removed 2 bases from V and 8 bases from J, with 15 bases in between. The germline V gene encodes CDR1 GTSNPN and CDR2 SVGIG (reference sequence). The CDR3 is made up of 13 amino acids. The CDR3 region has the DNA TGTGCCTGGAGTCCGAACAGCCTAAGAGGCTACACCTTC. Translated, it gives CAWSPNSLRGYTF.

J is TRBJ1-4 and V is TRBV25-1; D may be TRBD1 (5 bases). This CDR3 comprises 17 residues. Per germline, CDR1 MGHDK and CDR2 SYGVNS. Trimming removed 3 bases at V and 2 bases at J, with 16 bases between. This CDR3 is CASSDERGLGTNEKLFF. The CDR3 region has the DNA TGTGCCAGCAGTGATGAACGGGGACTGGGGACTAATGAAAAACTGTTTTTT.

The chain has TRBV5-5 and TRBJ2-1; weak D call: TRBD1 (5 bases). This CDR3 is built from 14 residues. Trimming shortened V by 0 bases and J by 4 bases, and 8 bases separated the two germline ends. Germline CDR1 is SGHKS and CDR2 is YYEKEE (reference sequence). In DNA, the CDR3 is TGTGCCAGCAGCTTGGTGACAGTTTACAATGAGCAGTTCTTC. Translation gives CASSLVTVYNEQFF.

The V gene is TRBV29-1, the J gene TRBJ2-5; D is unclear. From germline, CDR1 is SQVTM and CDR2 ANQGSEA. V was pared by 7 bases and J by 4 bases, with 19 bases between. The CDR3 totals 14 residues. CDR3 amino acids: CSAGHFATIETQYF. In nucleotides, the CDR3 is TGCAGCGCGGGTCATTTTGCCACTATAGAGACCCAGTACTTC. The complete variable domain, with remaining parts taken from reference TRBV29-1 and TRBJ2-5, reads SAVISQKPSRDICQRGTSLTIQCQVDSQVTMMFWYRQQPGQSLTLIATANQGSEATYESGFVIDKFPISRPNLTFSTLTVSNMSPEDSSIYLCSAGHFATIETQYFGPGTRLLVL.

The rearrangement uses TRBV9 and TRBJ1-2; D gene unclear. V was shortened by 1 base and J by 4 bases, with 14 bases between the two germline ends. This CDR3 has 15 amino acids. Looked up from germline, CDR1 is SGDLS and CDR2 is YYNGEE. The CDR3 DNA reads as TGTGCCAGCAGCGTAAGTTCCGGGGAAACCTATGGCTACACCTTC. The encoded protein is CASSVSSGETYGYTF.

Points on this clone: One end of the junction is discordant with germline, which a read error may explain. The chain has TRBV10-3 and TRBJ1-6, with TRBD1 matching over 8 bases. Germline loops: CDR1 ENHRY, CDR2 SYGVKD. The CDR3 loop spans 18 amino acids. In DNA, the CDR3 is TGTGCTATCAGTGAGGGGGGACAGGCGAGCTCCTATAATTCACCCCTCCACTTT. Translating gives CAISEGGQASSYNSPLHF.

This chain uses TRBV7-2 with TRBJ2-7, with 7 positions matching TRBD1. CDR1 and CDR2 (germline): SGHTA, FQGNSA. The junction had 7 bases not matched to a gene; V was cut back by 5 bases and J by 0 bases. This CDR3 comprises 15 residues. The CDR3: CASSPGDSSSYEQYF. The CDR3 nucleotides read TGTGCCAGCAGCCCCGGGGACAGCAGCTCCTACGAGCAGTACTTC.

This chain links TRBV18 with TRBJ2-5; no firm D call. The germline V gene encodes CDR1 KGHSH and CDR2 LQKENI. CDR3 length: 16 amino acids. Trimming left V 0 bases short and J 2 bases short, with 13 bases between. CDR3 sequence: CASSPPRPTSQETQYF. The CDR3 nucleotides read TGTGCCAGCTCACCACCGAGGCCAACCTCTCAAGAGACCCAGTACTTC.

The gene calls are TRBV7-9 and TRBJ2-3, with 11 bases fitting TRBD1. CDR1 SEHNR and CDR2 FQNEAQ come from the germline V gene (reference sequence). The CDR3 spans 15 residues. With V trimmed by 5 bases and J by 8 bases, 9 bases remained unmatched. CDR3 region: CASSHRDRGAVTQYF. DNA of the CDR3: TGTGCCAGCAGCCACCGGGACAGGGGGGCCGTTACGCAGTATTTT.

The chain employs TRBV4-1 and TRBJ2-3; perhaps TRBD2 as D (5 bases). The CDR3 sequence is 17 residues long. The germline gives CDR1 MGHRA, CDR2 YSYEKL. Trimming took 1 base from V and 1 from J, leaving 15 bases between them. The DNA for the CDR3 is TGCGCCAGCAGCCAAGGGTCCGCGGGCGCGCGCACAGATACGCAGTATTTT. It is translated as CASSQGSAGARTDTQYF.

The V gene is TRBV18, the J gene TRBJ2-2, with 7 bases identical to TRBD1. Germline V lookup: CDR1 KGHSH, CDR2 LQKENI. This CDR3 has 18 amino acids. J was trimmed by 0 bases and V by 8 bases; bases with no gene match: 15. The CDR3 reads CASAIGPRQGPNTGELFF. The DNA of the CDR3 is TGTGCCAGCGCCATAGGACCCCGACAGGGTCCGAACACCGGGGAGCTGTTTTTT.

The V gene is TRBV11-2, the J gene TRBJ1-1; D not resolved. This CDR3 has 12 residues. The V end lost 5 bases, the J end lost 6 bases, and 10 bases lay between the germline ends. The germline V gene has CDR1 SGHAT and CDR2 FQNNGV. CDR3: CASSVTRAEAFF. The CDR3 coding sequence is TGTGCCAGCAGCGTAACTCGGGCTGAAGCTTTCTTT.

The chain couples TRBV6-2 or TRBV6-3 to TRBJ2-2, with D uncertain. Looked up from germline, CDR1 is MNHEY and CDR2 is SVGEGT. The CDR3 has 13 residues. Trimming took 2 bases from V and 6 from J, leaving 7 bases between them. The CDR3: CASSYVESGELFF. DNA of the CDR3: TGTGCCAGCAGTTACGTGGAGTCCGGGGAGCTGTTTTTT.

The gene calls are TRBV28 and TRBJ2-7; TRBD1 matches 7 bases. There are 16 residues in the CDR3. In germline, CDR1 is MDHEN, CDR2 SYDVKM. Losses at the gene ends were 6 bases for V and 5 bases for J; bases not matched to a gene: 16. CDR3 DNA sequence: TGTGCCAGCAGCTTTTTGGGGGACAGCTTTGTGGACGAGCAGTACTTC. Amino acid sequence: CASSFLGDSFVDEQYF.

This clone showed up just a few times. The rearrangement joins TRBV20-1 to TRBJ1-5; possible D gene TRBD1, 6 bases. This CDR3 region has 14 residues. The ends were cut back, 3 bases at V and 4 bases at J, with 13 bases in the middle. The V gene's germline CDR1 is DFQATT and CDR2 SNEGSKA (reference sequence). The CDR3 loop reads CSASQGQNNQPQHF. CDR3 coding DNA: TGCAGTGCTAGTCAAGGACAGAATAATCAGCCCCAGCATTTT.